This entry is about one T cell receptor (beta chain). The antigen remains undetermined. Sequenced by immunoSEQ multiplex PCR; TCRdb stores in-frame clones only, minus some. The top ten clones hold approximately 3% of a sample with about 12,000 clones, more than 80% of them seen once. The sample comes from a study of lymphopenia after photon versus proton radiotherapy. Findings and caveats of the study: Post-nadir diversity loss with photons came from oligoclonal expansion, particularly CD8+ Temra cells. Better survival with proton therapy was suggested as possible, not demonstrated. Relative stability marked proton patients; photon patients lost diversity and naive cells. A bigger post-nadir fall in TCR diversity correlated inversely with survival time in deceased patients.

The CDR3 runs 14 residues. V lost 2 bases, J lost 7 bases, and 16 bases lay in between. CDR1 and CDR2 (germline): SGHDT, YYEEEE. This clonotype originated in a man aged 55 to 70 with pancreatic cancer. The specimen was peripheral blood, collected from a patient treated with proton-based radiotherapy. The chain employs TRBV5-6 and TRBJ2-7, with D tentatively TRBD1 or TRBD2 (5 bases each). The CDR3 reads CASSFGTGSGEQYF. CDR3 DNA sequence: TGTGCCAGCAGCTTCGGGACGGGGTCGGGGGAGCAGTACTTC.